These 5 T cell receptor beta chains came from one sample sequenced in a study of OX40 agonist ivuxolimab in advanced cancers. Assay used: immunoSEQ multiplex PCR; TCRdb lists only in-frame clones, some missing. In the table there are over 35,000 clones, over 75% of which are singletons. This specimen consisted of CD4+ or CD8+ T cells sorted from blood, obtained in a trial of the OX40 agonist ivuxolimab. The receptors here all came from an adult with an advanced solid tumor such as melanoma, head and neck, liver or kidney cancer.

The rearrangement joins TRBV2 to TRBJ2-7; D is undetermined. Germline V gives CDR1 SNHLY, CDR2 FYNNEI. V dropped 0 bases and J dropped 4 bases, with 13 bases sitting between them. The CDR3 is 15 amino acids. The CDR3 is CASSEAEGYRYEQYF. The DNA for the CDR3 is TGTGCCAGCAGTGAAGCAGAAGGTTACCGGTACGAGCAGTACTTC.

The chain has TRBV5-1 and TRBJ1-3; no clear D gene. Trimming shortened V by 7 bases and J by 4 bases, and 18 bases separated the two germline ends. Germline CDR1 and CDR2: SGHRS and YFSETQ. This CDR3 has 15 residues. CDR3 residues: CASRRALGSGNTIYF. CDR3 in DNA: TGCGCCAGCCGCCGGGCTCTCGGCTCCGGAAACACCATATATTTT.

The CDR3 nucleotides read TGTGCCAGTAGTAATTGGGGGGCAGTCGGTGGGGCCAACGTCCTGACTTTC. Protein sequence: CASSNWGAVGGANVLTF. J is TRBJ2-6 and V is TRBV19, with D perhaps TRBD1 or TRBD2 (6 bases each). Deletions cut 4 bases from V and 3 bases from J, with 16 bases between. CDR3 length equals 17 residues. Per germline, CDR1 LNHDA and CDR2 SQIVND (reference sequence).

The sample holds a few counts of this clone. The CDR3 reads CASSPGENQPQHF. CDR3 nucleotides: TGTGCCAGCAGCCCCGGGGAGAATCAGCCCCAGCATTTT. The J gene is TRBJ1-5, the V gene TRBV2; D gene uncertain. The CDR3 length is 13 residues. Trimming pared 6 bases from V and 4 bases from J, leaving 10 bases between. Germline V gives CDR1 SNHLY, CDR2 FYNNEI.

The gene calls are TRBV6-6 and TRBJ1-2, with D possibly TRBD1 on 5 matching bases. The germline V gene has CDR1 MNHNY and CDR2 SVGAGI (reference sequence). This CDR3 has 13 amino acids. The V end was cut by 5 bases, the J end by 4 bases, with 11 bases between. The CDR3 bases are TGTGCCAGCAGTACGGACGGGGGCTATGGCTACACCTTC. It codes for CASSTDGGYGYTF.